These 21 T cell receptor beta chains originate from one sample sequenced in a study of regulatory T cells in long-lasting Graves disease. Library construction for TCR beta used iRepertoire HTBI primers and Arm-PCR of CDR3 regions. TCRdb itself ran the multiplex PCR reads through MiXCR, one entry per CDR3 protein. In the table there are under 300,000 distinct CDR3 sequences, 20% of which are singletons. Time point given: newly diagnosed GD, antithyroid drugs for less than 3 months. Researchers made the TCR library from RNA that was extracted from PBMCs. Here the sequenced sample was peripheral blood mononuclear cells (PBMCs), taken at new diagnosis, from a patient treated with antithyroid drugs. The receptor source for this set is a female donor with Graves disease.

The sample holds many counts of this clonotype. The chain employs TRBV5-1 and TRBJ2-3; possibly TRBD1 or TRBD2 for D (5 bases each). V lost 2 bases to trimming and J lost 5 bases, with 15 bases between them. CDR3 size: 15 residues. Germline V CDR1 and CDR2: SGHRS, YFSETQ. CDR3 sequence reads: CASSLGTRSEDTQYF. In DNA, the CDR3 is TGCGCCAGCAGCTTAGGGACGCGTAGTGAAGATACGCAGTATTTT.

There are many counts of this clonotype. The chain has TRBV20-1 and TRBJ2-3, with 7 bases fitting TRBD2. The germline V gene has CDR1 DFQATT and CDR2 SNEGSKA (reference sequence). The V gene end was trimmed by 4 bases and the J gene end by 4 bases; junction bases not matched to a gene: 2. The CDR3 totals 12 residues. In DNA, the CDR3 is TGCAGTGCTACACGGGGGGCAGATACGCAGTATTTT. Encoded protein: CSATRGADTQYF.

In the case of this clonotype: A much larger clone differs from this one at a single base, so this may be a read error. The rearrangement links TRBV29-1 to TRBJ2-3; TRBD1 matches at 9 bases. Germline CDR1 reads SQVTM; CDR2 reads ANQGSEA. CDR3 length equals 12 residues. The CDR3 DNA sequence: TGCAGCGTTGAAGAGGACAGGGGCTCGCATTATTTT. Translated: CSVEEDRGSHYF.

This clonotype was recorded at least ten times. This chain connects TRBV2 to TRBJ2-1; the D gene is possibly TRBD2 (5 bases). Trimming took off 4 bases at V and 9 bases at J, with 13 bases between the two ends. Germline loops: CDR1 SNHLY, CDR2 FYNNEI. The CDR3 runs to 13 residues. CDR3 in amino acids: CASSVGGSGEQFF. The CDR3 region has the DNA TGTGCCAGCAGTGTTGGTGGGAGTGGTGAGCAGTTCTTC.

This clonotype occurred a few times. The chain joins TRBV7-9 to TRBJ2-7, with 9 bases identical to TRBD2. The CDR3 length is 15 residues. The V and J ends lost 5 bases and 4 bases, in that order; junction bases with no gene match: 9. Germline V CDR1 and CDR2: SEHNR, FQNEAQ (reference sequence). CDR3 DNA sequence: TGTGCCAGCAGCCCACAAGGACTAGCGAGTTACGAGCAGTACTTC. As protein: CASSPQGLASYEQYF.

The table lists this clonotype with many counts. The chain couples TRBV7-2 to TRBJ2-1, with D possibly TRBD2 on 6 matching bases. This CDR3 is built from 15 residues. V was pared by 1 base and J by 2 bases, with 9 bases between. Germline CDR1 and CDR2: SGHTA and FQGNSA. CDR3 nucleotide sequence: TGTGCCAGCAGCTTAGACGGGAGAACCTACAATGAGCAGTTCTTC. Its translation is CASSLDGRTYNEQFF.

In its sample, this clonotype was seen many times. The V call is TRBV5-1, the J call TRBJ2-3; D is unclear. V was shortened by 2 bases and J by 6 bases, with 10 bases between the two germline ends. Germline V gene data show CDR1 as SGHRS and CDR2 as YFSETQ. The length of the CDR3 is 13 residues. CDR3 sequence: CASSLWSSDTQYF. CDR3 nucleotides: TGCGCCAGCAGCTTATGGTCCTCGGATACGCAGTATTTT.

With respect to this clonotype: This may arise from a read error, as a much more abundant clone is one base away. The gene calls are TRBV29-1 and TRBJ2-1; TRBD1 or TRBD2 may be the D gene (5 bases each). Per the germline V gene, CDR1 is SQVTM and CDR2 is ANQGSEA. This CDR3 comprises 16 residues. V lost 1 base to trimming and J lost 2 bases, with 15 bases between them. This chain's CDR3 is CSVEGDGFTTYNEQFF. The CDR3 DNA reads as TGCAGCGTTGAAGGGGACGGGTTTACGACCTACAATGAGCAGTTCTTC.

The chain joins TRBV4-1 to TRBJ1-4, with TRBD1 matching 7 bases. Germline lookup yields CDR1 MGHRA and CDR2 YSYEKL. This CDR3 is 15 amino acids long. V shed 2 bases and J 4 bases; nucleotides not matched to a gene: 4. CDR3 bases: TGCGCCAGCAGCCAACGGACAGGAAATAATGAAAAACTGTTTTTT. It yields the protein CASSQRTGNNEKLFF.

This clonotype was counted ten times or more. The chain recombines TRBV2 with TRBJ1-1, with 7 bases lining up with TRBD1. The CDR3 has 14 residues. Germline V gene data show CDR1 as SNHLY and CDR2 as FYNNEI. V dropped 4 bases and J dropped 5; count of bases not matched to a gene: 7. The CDR3 DNA sequence: TGTGCCAGCAGTGCGAACAGGGGTAGGACTGAAGCTTTCTTT. This encodes CASSANRGRTEAFF. Based on the CDR3 plus reference TRBV2 and TRBJ1-1, the full variable domain is EPEVTQTPSHQVTQMGQEVILRCVPISNHLYFYWYRQILGQKVEFLVSFYNNEISEKSEIFDDQFSVERPDGSNFTLKIRSTKLEDSAMYFCASSANRGRTEAFFGQGTRLTVV.

This clonotype was counted at least ten times. The rearrangement links TRBV6-1 to TRBJ2-7; 9 bases agree with TRBD2. CDR3 size: 14 residues. The ends lost 7 bases at V and 1 base at J; junction bases unmatched: 5. Per germline, CDR1 MNHNS and CDR2 SASEGT. The CDR3 protein is CASNSGSRSYEQYF. The CDR3 DNA is TGTGCCAGCAATAGCGGGAGTAGGTCCTACGAGCAGTACTTC.

This clonotype was detected many times. V usage is TRBV11-2 and J usage is TRBJ2-7; D remains unclear. The V gene lost 2 bases and the J gene lost 2 bases, with 13 bases spanning the gap. The CDR3 is 15 residues long. Per germline, CDR1 SGHAT and CDR2 FQNNGV. CDR3: CASSLSPGSAYEQYF. The CDR3 DNA follows: TGTGCCAGCAGCTTATCCCCAGGCTCGGCCTACGAGCAGTACTTC.

This clonotype was detected ten times or more. The rearrangement links TRBV7-2 to TRBJ2-7, with no clear D. The germline CDR1 and CDR2 sequences are SGHTA and FQGNSA. The CDR3 consists of 13 residues. V gave up 6 bases and J gave up 0 bases, with 9 bases separating them. CDR3 loop: CASRTQRSYEQYF. The CDR3 DNA reads as TGTGCCAGCAGAACACAACGCTCCTACGAGCAGTACTTC.

This clonotype was picked up many times. The V and J genes are TRBV11-2 and TRBJ1-1; 7 nucleotides line up with TRBD1. The germline V gene encodes CDR1 SGHAT and CDR2 FQNNGV. V trimming: 1 base; J trimming: 3 bases; junction bases outside the gene matches: 5. The CDR3 runs to 15 residues. CDR3 nucleotides: TGTGCCAGCAGCTTAGCGGGACAGCCTGACACTGAAGCTTTCTTT. Translating gives CASSLAGQPDTEAFF.

This clonotype was seen a handful of times. The V call is TRBV28, the J call TRBJ2-7; D is possibly TRBD2 (7 bases). Trimming removed 7 bases from V and 2 bases from J, with 12 bases in between. This CDR3 spans 13 amino acids. CDR1 and CDR2 (germline): MDHEN, SYDVKM. The DNA for the CDR3 is TGTGCCAGCAAAAGGGGGGGGGCCTACGAGCAGTACTTC. It codes for CASKRGGAYEQYF.

This clonotype was seen repeatedly, ten times or more. This chain joins TRBV7-8 and TRBJ2-1, with 10 bases aligning to TRBD1. The CDR3 has 17 residues. CDR1 SGHVS and CDR2 FQNEAQ come from the germline V gene. J gave up 2 bases and V 5 bases, and 9 bases lay outside the gene matches. CDR3 in DNA: TGTGCCAGCAGCGCGCGTCCGGGACAGGGGCCCTACAATGAGCAGTTCTTC. This codes for CASSARPGQGPYNEQFF.

This clonotype has at least ten counts. The chain links TRBV4-3 to TRBJ1-2; D possibly corresponds to TRBD1 (5 bases). Trimming took 1 base from V and 4 from J, leaving 13 bases between them. The CDR3 contains 15 residues. Germline CDR1 LGHNA, CDR2 YSLEER. CDR3 region: CASSQVEGQGYGYTF. The CDR3 bases are TGCGCCAGCAGCCAAGTAGAGGGGCAGGGCTATGGCTACACCTTC.

The sample holds many counts of this clonotype. The CDR3 nucleotides read TGTGCCAGCAGCTTAGACCGCACGGAGCAGTACTTC. This encodes CASSLDRTEQYF. This chain links TRBV11-3 with TRBJ2-7; the D is unclear. CDR1 is SGHNT, CDR2 YENEEA, per germline. The CDR3 is made up of 12 amino acids. V was shortened by 0 bases and J by 7 bases, with 7 bases between the two germline ends.

This clonotype was counted ten times or more. The J gene is TRBJ2-5, the V gene TRBV7-3; weak D call: TRBD2 (5 bases). CDR1 is SGHTA, CDR2 FQGTGA, per germline. The CDR3 sequence is 13 residues long. The V end lost 4 bases, the J end lost 5 bases, and 11 bases lay between the germline ends. The CDR3 coding sequence is TGTGCCAGCAGCTCTAGCAGCCGGGAGACCCAGTACTTC. Amino acid sequence: CASSSSSRETQYF. Together with reference TRBV7-3 and TRBJ2-5, the CDR3 gives the full variable domain: GAGVSQTPSNKVTEKGKYVELRCDPISGHTALYWYRQSLGQGPEFLIYFQGTGAADDSGLPNDRFFAVRPEGSVSTLKIQRTERGDSAVYLCASSSSSRETQYFGPGTRLLVL.

This clonotype occurred many times. This chain links TRBV28 with TRBJ1-6, with TRBD1 as a possible D gene (6 bases). CDR1 MDHEN and CDR2 SYDVKM come from the germline V gene. The CDR3 has 19 residues. V lost 3 bases and J lost 0, with 18 bases in between. CDR3 nucleotide sequence: TGTGCCAGCAGTTTCTCGTCCCAGGGGCTAAGCTCCTATAATTCACCCCTCCACTTT. Translating it yields CASSFSSQGLSSYNSPLHF.

This clonotype was recorded many times. J is TRBJ2-7 and V is TRBV2; 11 bases map to TRBD2. The V gene end was trimmed by 5 bases and the J gene end by 0 bases; junction bases not matched to a gene: 6. This CDR3 spans 16 amino acids. The germline CDR1 and CDR2 sequences are SNHLY and FYNNEI. CDR3 amino acids: CASSSLAGGTSYEQYF. In nucleotides, the CDR3 is TGTGCCAGCAGTTCCCTAGCGGGGGGAACCTCCTACGAGCAGTACTTC.